This TCR beta chain was profiled in a study of neurological immune-mediated disorders. The CDR3 sequence is 19 residues long. V shed 6 bases and J 1 base; nucleotides not matched to a gene: 15. Per the germline V gene, CDR1 is DFQATT and CDR2 is SNEGSKA (reference sequence). 2 million PBMCs stored at -80 C were the source of the unsorted libraries. With 10-nucleotide random UMIs, 5'RACE was used to make the cDNA. Sequencing runs each generated in excess of 160 million TCR-beta sequences derived from 15-18 subjects. TCRdb redid the calling of the 5' RACE reads with MiXCR, one entry per CDR3 protein. The sample comprises 70,000 or so distinct CDR3 sequences, around 5.2% of which are singletons, and about 3% rests with the top ten. Study-level points and caveats: The multiple sclerosis repertoire cluster lacked an association with any feature, whether clinical or MRI.

This clonotype was detected ten times or more. Its antigen is currently unknown. The rearrangement uses TRBV20-1 and TRBJ2-3; 14 bases line up with TRBD2. The clonotype comes from a woman under 40 with multiple sclerosis. Specimen: PBMCs. Here the CDR3 DNA reads TGCAGTGCCCCGCTAGGGGGGCAGGGACTAGCGGGGGGCACAGATACGCAGTATTTT. This sequence encodes CSAPLGGQGLAGGTDTQYF.